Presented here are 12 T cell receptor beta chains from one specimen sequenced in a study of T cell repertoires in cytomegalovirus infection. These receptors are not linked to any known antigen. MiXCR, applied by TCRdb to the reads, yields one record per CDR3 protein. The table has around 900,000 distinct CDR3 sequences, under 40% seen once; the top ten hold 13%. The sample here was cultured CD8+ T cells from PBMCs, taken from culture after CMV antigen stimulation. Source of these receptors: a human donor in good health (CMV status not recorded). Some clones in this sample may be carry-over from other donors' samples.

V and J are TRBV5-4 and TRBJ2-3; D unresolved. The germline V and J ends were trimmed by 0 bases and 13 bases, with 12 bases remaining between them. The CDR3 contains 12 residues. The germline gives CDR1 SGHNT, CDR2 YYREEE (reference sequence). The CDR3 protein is CASSLDKAEKYF. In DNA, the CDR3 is TGTGCCAGCAGCTTGGATAAAGCTGAGAAGTATTTT.

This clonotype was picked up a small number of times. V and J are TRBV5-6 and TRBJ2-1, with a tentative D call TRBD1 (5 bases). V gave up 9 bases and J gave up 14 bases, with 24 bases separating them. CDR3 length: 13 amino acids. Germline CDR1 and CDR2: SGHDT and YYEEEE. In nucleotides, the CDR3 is TGTGCCATCCTGAAGACTGGACAAGCTGAAAAGTTCTTC. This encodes CAILKTGQAEKFF.

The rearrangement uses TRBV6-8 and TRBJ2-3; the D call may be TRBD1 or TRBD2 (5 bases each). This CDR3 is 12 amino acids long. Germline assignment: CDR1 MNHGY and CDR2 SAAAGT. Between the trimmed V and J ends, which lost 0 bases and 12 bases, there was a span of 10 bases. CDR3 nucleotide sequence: TGTGCCAGCAGTTACTCGAAGGGGACCCAGTATTTT. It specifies CASSYSKGTQYF.

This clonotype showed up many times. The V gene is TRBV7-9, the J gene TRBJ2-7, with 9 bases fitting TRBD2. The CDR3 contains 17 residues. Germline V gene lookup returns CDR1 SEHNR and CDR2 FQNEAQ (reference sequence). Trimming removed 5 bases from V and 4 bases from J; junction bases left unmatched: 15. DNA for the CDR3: TGTGCCAGCAGCCGGGGGCTAGCGGGGTCCGGAAGGTACGAGCAGTACTTC. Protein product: CASSRGLAGSGRYEQYF.

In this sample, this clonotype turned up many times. CDR3 amino acids: CASSFELSSYNEQFF. In DNA form, the CDR3 reads TGTGCCAGCAGCTTTGAATTGAGCTCCTACAATGAGCAGTTCTTC. This rearrangement joins TRBV7-9 to TRBJ2-1, with D unclear. Trimming pared 3 bases from V and 0 bases from J, leaving 9 bases between. CDR3 length: 15 residues. Germline values: CDR1 SEHNR, CDR2 FQNEAQ (reference sequence).

The CDR3 sequence is CASSLSIGGHTIYF. The CDR3 nucleotides read TGTGCCAGCAGTTTATCGATAGGGGGTCACACCATATATTTT. The gene calls are TRBV27 and TRBJ1-3; D might be TRBD1 (6 bases). The germline V gene has CDR1 MNHEY and CDR2 SMNVEV (reference sequence). The CDR3 runs to 14 residues. Trimming took 0 bases from V and 8 from J, leaving 11 bases between them.

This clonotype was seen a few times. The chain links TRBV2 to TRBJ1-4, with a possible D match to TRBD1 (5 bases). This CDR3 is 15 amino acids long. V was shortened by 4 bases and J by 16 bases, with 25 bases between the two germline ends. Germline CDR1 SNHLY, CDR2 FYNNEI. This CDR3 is CASSGRDLKTRFAFF. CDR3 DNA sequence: TGTGCCAGCAGTGGCCGGGACCTCAAAACTAGATTTGCGTTTTTT.

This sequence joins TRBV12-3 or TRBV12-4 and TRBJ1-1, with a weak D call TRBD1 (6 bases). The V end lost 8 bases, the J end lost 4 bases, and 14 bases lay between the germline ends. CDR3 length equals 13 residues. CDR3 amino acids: CASPRGASTEAFF. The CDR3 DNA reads TGTGCCAGCCCCCGGGGGGCGAGCACTGAAGCTTTCTTT.

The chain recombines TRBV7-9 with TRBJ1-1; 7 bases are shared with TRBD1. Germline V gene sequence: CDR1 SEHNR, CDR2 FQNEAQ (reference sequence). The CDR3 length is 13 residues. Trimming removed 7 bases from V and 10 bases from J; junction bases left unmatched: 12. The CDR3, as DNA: TGTGCCAGCACCCCTTTTACAGGGGACGGAGCTTTCTTT. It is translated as CASTPFTGDGAFF.

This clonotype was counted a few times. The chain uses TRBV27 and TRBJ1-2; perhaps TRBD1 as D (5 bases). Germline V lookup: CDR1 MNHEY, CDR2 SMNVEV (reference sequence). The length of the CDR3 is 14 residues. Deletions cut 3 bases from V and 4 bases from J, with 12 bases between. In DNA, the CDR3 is TGTGCCAGCAGTTTTTCCCCCGGGGGCTATGGCTACACCTTC. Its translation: CASSFSPGGYGYTF.

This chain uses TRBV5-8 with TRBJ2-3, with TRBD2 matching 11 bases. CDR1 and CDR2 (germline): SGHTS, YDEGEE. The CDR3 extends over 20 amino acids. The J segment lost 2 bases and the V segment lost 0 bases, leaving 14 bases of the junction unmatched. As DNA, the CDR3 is TGTGCCAGCAGCTTGGGTACTAGCGGGGGTCTCCAAATGACCACAGATACGCAGTATTTT. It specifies CASSLGTSGGLQMTTDTQYF. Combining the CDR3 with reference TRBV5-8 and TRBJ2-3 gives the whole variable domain EAGVTQSPTHLIKTRGQQATLRCSPISGHTSVYWYQQALGLGLQFLLWYDEGEERNRGNFPPRFSGRQFPNYSSELNVNALELEDSALYLCASSLGTSGGLQMTTDTQYFGPGTRLTVL.

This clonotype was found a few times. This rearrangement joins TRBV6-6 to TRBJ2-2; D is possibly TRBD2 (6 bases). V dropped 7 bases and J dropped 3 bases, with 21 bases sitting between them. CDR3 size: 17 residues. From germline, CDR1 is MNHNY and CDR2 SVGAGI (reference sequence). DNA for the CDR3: TGTGCCAGCACTTTTACGGGTGGTTGGGGGGACACCGGGGAGCTGTTTTTT. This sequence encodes CASTFTGGWGDTGELFF.